This T cell receptor (beta chain) was sequenced during a study of blood T cell repertoires in COVID-19. As for the study in general: Spain, Italy and the United States supplied samples that represented acute and convalescent COVID-19. PBMCs, B-cell-depleted T cells, or T cells provided the cDNA or gDNA that made up the material.

Under the authors' procedure: For nucleated cells, counts were estimated from reference gene primer amplification. Clones were read by immunoSEQ multiplex PCR, and TCRdb kept only the in-frame ones, dropping some. D and trimming come from the DNA, and the V and J calls and clone size come from that table. The sample holds tens of thousands of clones; approximately 85% are singletons and the top ten take 12% to 15%. Germline CDR1 reads SQVTM; CDR2 reads ANQGSEA. V dropped 7 bases and J dropped 1 base, with 8 bases sitting between them. The CDR3 extends over 13 amino acids. What was sequenced was peripheral blood. The chain uses TRBV29-1 and TRBJ2-6, with no clear D. This TCR came from a human donor with acute or convalescent COVID-19. The donor label of this sample is uncertain. As DNA, the CDR3 is TGCAGCGCCGCGACTTCTGGGGCCAACGTCCTGACTTTC. Translated: CSAATSGANVLTF.